These 24 T cell receptor beta chains were sequenced from one sample in a study of regulatory T cells in long-lasting Graves disease. Arm-PCR of CDR3 regions and iRepertoire HTBI primers were the basis on which TCR beta libraries were built. TCRdb reanalysed the multiplex PCR reads using MiXCR and keeps one entry per CDR3 protein. The table has a few hundred thousand distinct CDR3 sequences, under 20% seen once. The time point denotes: newly diagnosed GD, antithyroid drugs for less than 3 months. With RNA extracted from PBMCs as input, the TCR library was made. The data were also submitted as part of a second study, on T cells in Graves' hyperthyroidism and ophthalmopathy.

This specimen was peripheral blood mononuclear cells (PBMCs), taken at new diagnosis, from a patient treated with antithyroid drugs. Source of these receptors: a woman aged 25 to 39 with Graves disease.

V gene TRBV27 combines with J gene TRBJ2-3, with 10 bases that match TRBD1. The CDR3 contains 19 residues. V was clipped by 4 bases and J by 0 bases; unmatched bases: 13. The germline V gene has CDR1 MNHEY and CDR2 SMNVEV (reference sequence). The CDR3 reads CASSSSGTGAPYSTDTQYF. The CDR3 coding sequence is TGTGCCAGCAGTTCCTCCGGGACAGGGGCGCCCTATAGCACAGATACGCAGTATTTT.

This clonotype came up many times. This chain links TRBV3-1 with TRBJ2-1, with 9 bases fitting TRBD1. V dropped 3 bases and J dropped 8; count of bases not matched to a gene: 14. The CDR3 is made up of 17 amino acids. Germline values: CDR1 LGHDT, CDR2 YNNKEL (reference sequence). The CDR3 loop reads CASSQEAPGQGVDEQFF. The CDR3 DNA is TGTGCCAGCAGCCAGGAGGCCCCGGGACAGGGTGTCGATGAGCAGTTCTTC.

V and J are TRBV10-3 and TRBJ2-1; 10 bases match TRBD1. Germline V lookup: CDR1 ENHRY, CDR2 SYGVKD. J was trimmed by 7 bases and V by 6 bases; bases with no gene match: 6. This CDR3 region has 14 residues. The DNA for the CDR3 is TGTGCCATCAGCCGGGACAGGGGTGGGAATGAGCAGTTCTTC. The encoded protein is CAISRDRGGNEQFF.

This clonotype was seen at least ten times. The rearrangement joins TRBV6-1 to TRBJ1-5; 7 bases line up with TRBD1. The CDR3 contains 16 residues. Trimming cost V 5 bases and J 1 base; bases outside gene matches: 8. Germline V gene data show CDR1 as MNHNS and CDR2 as SASEGT. The CDR3 nucleotides read TGTGCCAGCAGTCGAACAGGGGTTGAAAGCAATCAGCCCCAGCATTTT. Amino acid sequence: CASSRTGVESNQPQHF.

The chain has TRBV27 and TRBJ2-2; 11 nucleotides match TRBD1. CDR3 length: 15 amino acids. V lost 5 bases, J lost 6 bases, and 5 bases stayed unmatched. Germline CDR1 is MNHEY and CDR2 is SMNVEV (reference sequence). The CDR3 protein is CASSPDRGRAGELFF. As DNA, the CDR3 is TGTGCCAGCAGTCCGGACAGGGGGCGGGCCGGGGAGCTGTTTTTT.

The table lists this clonotype with many counts. Here the CDR3 reads CASSPSTGGEQFF. The CDR3 coding sequence is TGTGCCAGCTCACCTTCCACGGGTGGGGAGCAGTTCTTC. The chain uses TRBV18 and TRBJ2-1; D is undetermined. The V gene's germline CDR1 is KGHSH and CDR2 LQKENI. This CDR3 has 13 residues. V dropped 3 bases and J dropped 10 bases, with 13 bases sitting between them. Full variable domain (remainder filled in from reference TRBV18 and TRBJ2-1): NAGVMQNPRHLVRRRGQEARLRCSPMKGHSHVYWYRQLPEEGLKFMVYLQKENIIDESGMPKERFSAEFPKEGPSILRIQQVVRGDSAAYFCASSPSTGGEQFFGPGTRLTVL.

This clonotype has a count of ten or more. V is TRBV20-1 and J is TRBJ2-1; 9 bases fit TRBD2. V gave up 3 bases and J gave up 6 bases; unmatched junction bases: 6. The CDR3 loop spans 14 amino acids. The V gene's germline CDR1 is DFQATT and CDR2 SNEGSKA (reference sequence). CDR3 loop: CSASGAGGFNEQFF. The CDR3 DNA is TGCAGTGCTAGCGGGGCGGGGGGGTTCAATGAGCAGTTCTTC.

This clonotype was picked up a small number of times. This sequence joins TRBV4-2 and TRBJ2-2, with TRBD2 identical over 9 bases. The V segment lost 1 base and the J segment 6 bases; nucleotides outside the gene matches: 3. The CDR3 totals 15 residues. Germline CDR1 reads LGHNA; CDR2 reads YNFKEQ. CDR3 in DNA: TGTGCCAGCAGCCAAGGCGGGGGGGCCGCCGGGGAGCTGTTTTTT. As protein: CASSQGGGAAGELFF.

This clonotype was seen repeatedly, ten times or more. The chain employs TRBV12-5 and TRBJ1-5, with 8 bases matching TRBD1. The CDR3 covers 16 residues. Germline assignment: CDR1 LGHNT and CDR2 FRNRAP. V was clipped by 0 bases and J by 6 bases; unmatched bases: 7. The CDR3 sequence: CASGLVRQGNRQPQHF. CDR3 in DNA: TGTGCTAGTGGTTTGGTAAGACAGGGGAATCGTCAGCCCCAGCATTTT.

This clonotype was counted many times. This chain joins TRBV27 and TRBJ2-1; the D gene is possibly TRBD1 (5 bases). V was trimmed by 7 bases and J by 4 bases, leaving 14 bases between them. CDR1 MNHEY and CDR2 SMNVEV come from the germline V gene (reference sequence). The CDR3 spans 14 residues. DNA for the CDR3: TGTGCCAGCATGACAGCAGCTACATACAATGAGCAGTTCTTC. It codes for CASMTAATYNEQFF.

This clonotype was picked up many times. An end of the junction does not agree with germline; a read error may underlie this. The gene calls are TRBV5-1 and TRBJ1-1; D remains ambiguous. The CDR3 covers 12 residues. Germline CDR1 and CDR2: SGHRS and YFSETQ. CDR3 amino acids: CASNLGDTEAFF. CDR3 in DNA: TGCGCCAGCAACTTGGGAGACACTGAAGCTTTCTTT.

This clonotype came up many times. The rearrangement links TRBV27 to TRBJ1-3, with D uncertain. This CDR3 has 13 amino acids. Trimming shortened V by 10 bases and J by 1 base, and 11 bases separated the two germline ends. Germline V lookup: CDR1 MNHEY, CDR2 SMNVEV (reference sequence). CDR3 nucleotides: TGTGCCACTAAACACTTGTCTGGAAACACCATATATTTT. Protein: CATKHLSGNTIYF.

With respect to this clonotype: Given a far larger clone just one base away, this is likely a sequencing read error. The rearrangement uses TRBV11-2 and TRBJ2-3; TRBD1 matches at 7 bases. The J call may be incorrect, as the DNA end agrees better with TRBJ2-5. The germline V gene has CDR1 SGHAT and CDR2 FQNNGV. This CDR3 is 15 amino acids long. CDR3 in DNA: TGTGCCTGCAGCTTATGGGACAGCCTTACAGAGACCCAGTACTTC. As protein: CACSLWDSLTETQYF.

This clonotype was seen only a few times. Here the CDR3 reads CASKTDLGSPEAFF. CDR3 bases: TGTGCCAGCAAAACCGATTTGGGAAGTCCTGAAGCTTTCTTT. V and J are TRBV25-1 and TRBJ1-1; D is undetermined. This CDR3 has 14 amino acids. The V and J ends lost 7 bases and 6 bases respectively, with 18 bases between them. Germline V gene lookup returns CDR1 MGHDK and CDR2 SYGVNS. The variable domain in full, with the rest retrieved from reference TRBV25-1 and TRBJ1-1, is EADIYQTPRYLVIGTGKKITLECSQTMGHDKMYWYQQDPGMELHLIHYSYGVNSTEKGDLSSESTVSRIRTEHFPLTLESARPSHTSQYLCASKTDLGSPEAFFGQGTRLTVV.

This clonotype was detected ten times or more. The V and J genes are TRBV11-2 and TRBJ2-1; D is perhaps TRBD2 (6 bases). The CDR3 has 13 residues. With 5 bases removed from V and 7 bases from J, the gap between germline ends came to 12 bases. CDR1 SGHAT and CDR2 FQNNGV come from the germline V gene. The CDR3 DNA reads as TGTGCCAGCAGCCGCGGGACTCTTAATGAGCAGTTCTTC. Its protein is CASSRGTLNEQFF.

In its sample, this clonotype was seen many times. V and J are TRBV29-1 and TRBJ2-5; 8 positions agree with TRBD1. V gave up 3 bases and J gave up 5 bases; unmatched junction bases: 2. The length of the CDR3 is 12 residues. The germline gives CDR1 SQVTM, CDR2 ANQGSEA. CDR3 in DNA: TGCAGCGTTGACAGGGGGCTTGAGACCCAGTACTTC. The encoded protein is CSVDRGLETQYF.

The V and J genes are TRBV5-1 and TRBJ1-1; a possible D gene is TRBD1 (6 bases). Germline-derived CDR1 and CDR2 are SGHRS and YFSETQ. Trimming removed 2 bases from V and 0 bases from J, with 17 bases in between. There are 17 residues in the CDR3. CDR3 sequence: CASSLTGQSNLNTEAFF. The DNA of the CDR3 is TGCGCCAGCAGCTTAACCGGACAGTCAAACTTGAACACTGAAGCTTTCTTT.

The J gene is TRBJ2-2, the V gene TRBV6-9; the match to TRBD2 covers 10 bases. This CDR3 has 16 amino acids. Germline assignment: CDR1 MNHGY and CDR2 SVAAGI. V dropped 3 bases and J dropped 7; count of bases not matched to a gene: 8. The CDR3 spells CASSYVSGGAFGELFF. The CDR3 nucleotides are TGTGCCAGCAGTTACGTCAGCGGGGGGGCCTTCGGGGAGCTGTTTTTT.

Concerning this clonotype itself: A far larger clone is one base from this, pointing to a likely read error. Since the CDR3 does not end with the conserved phenylalanine or tryptophan, this likely comes from a read error. The CDR3 here is CSARDLGGIGTEAFL. The CDR3 DNA reads as TGCAGTGCTAGAGATCTGGGGGGAATAGGCACTGAAGCTTTCCTT. V and J are TRBV20-1 and TRBJ2-3; possibly TRBD1 for D (5 bases). The J call may not be correct, given that the DNA end is closer to TRBJ1-1. CDR3 length: 15 amino acids. Germline V gives CDR1 DFQATT, CDR2 SNEGSKA (reference sequence).

This clonotype was found many times. V usage is TRBV9 and J usage is TRBJ2-5; 8 positions match TRBD2. The CDR3 is made up of 15 amino acids. Germline trimming cut 2 bases from V and 5 bases from J; bases unmatched to any gene: 8. CDR1 is SGDLS and CDR2 is YYNGEE in the germline V gene. CDR3 loop: CASSVPSSGGETQYF. CDR3 bases: TGTGCCAGCAGCGTTCCGAGCAGCGGGGGTGAGACCCAGTACTTC.

J is TRBJ1-5 and V is TRBV24-1, with TRBD1 matching 9 bases. The CDR3 has 15 amino acids. CDR1 and CDR2 from the germline V gene are KGHDR and SFDVKD. Trimming cost V 7 bases and J 2 bases; bases outside gene matches: 5. CDR3 sequence reads: CATSTGGAGNQPQHF. The DNA for the CDR3 is TGTGCCACCAGCACAGGGGGCGCGGGCAATCAGCCCCAGCATTTT.

This chain joins TRBV19 and TRBJ1-4, with 7 nucleotides matching TRBD1. Losses at the gene ends were 8 bases for V and 7 bases for J; bases not matched to a gene: 7. Germline V gene data show CDR1 as LNHDA and CDR2 as SQIVND (reference sequence). This CDR3 comprises 13 residues. CDR3 DNA: TGTGCCAGTGTTGACAGGGTTTTTGAAAAACTGTTTTTT. It encodes CASVDRVFEKLFF.

The chain combines TRBV6-4 with TRBJ1-6; D gene uncertain. V was pared by 2 bases and J by 10 bases, with 15 bases between. CDR3 size: 15 residues. Germline lookup yields CDR1 MRHNA and CDR2 SNTAGT. CDR3 sequence (DNA): TGTGCCAGCAGTGACCCGAGCGAAATTGGGTCACCCCTCCACTTT. Protein: CASSDPSEIGSPLHF.

This clonotype was found many times. The chain joins TRBV7-9 to TRBJ2-1, with 11 bases identical to TRBD2. CDR3 size: 15 residues. Per the germline V gene, CDR1 is SEHNR and CDR2 is FQNEAQ (reference sequence). With V trimmed by 5 bases and J by 8 bases, 8 bases remained unmatched. The CDR3 DNA reads TGTGCCAGCAGCCACGGGGGACTAGCGGTCGATGAGCAGTTCTTC. Protein product: CASSHGGLAVDEQFF.